The source of this T cell receptor (beta chain) is a study of shared clonotypes between healthy human individuals. Study-wide results and limits: In having few donors, the study represented limited genetic and exposure-history diversity.

Profiling relied on immunoSEQ multiplex PCR, and the TCRdb table lists in-frame clones only, not all of them. The data contain more than 2,000,000 clones, approximately 94% of them seen just once; the ten biggest clones take up roughly 0.15%. A word on this clone: Antigen specificity is unknown.

This receptor was identified in a man younger than 30 in good health. The source material was naive CD4+ T cells sorted from blood. The subset: CD45RA+ positively selected.

This CDR3 is CSVEGARGGKNIQYF. For the CDR3, the DNA is TGCAGCGTTGAAGGGGCCAGGGGAGGCAAAAACATTCAGTACTTC. The rearrangement uses TRBV29-1 and TRBJ2-4; the D gene could be TRBD1 or TRBD2 (6 bases each). V gave up 1 base and J gave up 3 bases, with 13 bases separating them. Germline V gene data show CDR1 as SQVTM and CDR2 as ANQGSEA. The CDR3 extends over 15 amino acids.